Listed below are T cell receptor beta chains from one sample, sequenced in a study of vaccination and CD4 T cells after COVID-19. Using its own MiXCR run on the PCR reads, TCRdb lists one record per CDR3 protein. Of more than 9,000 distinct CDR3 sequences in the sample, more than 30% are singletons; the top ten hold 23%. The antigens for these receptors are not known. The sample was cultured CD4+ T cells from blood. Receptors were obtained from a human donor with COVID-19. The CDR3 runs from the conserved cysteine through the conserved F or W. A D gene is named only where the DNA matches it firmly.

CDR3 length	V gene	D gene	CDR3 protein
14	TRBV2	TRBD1	CASNEQGPNEKLFF
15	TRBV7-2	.	CASSLAGRASYEQYF
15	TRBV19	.	CASSAPGIRKTEAFF
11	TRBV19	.	CASIRWAEAFF
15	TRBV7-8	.	CASSSRAVNTGELFF
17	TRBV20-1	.	CSARAGGLAWAENIQYF
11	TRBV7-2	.	CASSHTDTQYF
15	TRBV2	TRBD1	CASRARTGTHRGYTF
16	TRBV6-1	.	CASSERGGANTGELFF
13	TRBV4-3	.	CASSQERGGTQYF
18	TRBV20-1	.	CSARAAGTQTASNTEAFF
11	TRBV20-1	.	CSARFGNTQYF
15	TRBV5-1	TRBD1	CASSLTGTGNTEAFF
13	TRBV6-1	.	CASSGDNARGYTF
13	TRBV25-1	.	CASKGLRSTEAFF
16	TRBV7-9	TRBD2	CASSLKRGLNTGELFF
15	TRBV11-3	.	CASSPSGQGNYEQYF
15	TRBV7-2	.	CASSLVQGVGYEQYF
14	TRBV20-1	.	CSARILGSSYGYTF
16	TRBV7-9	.	CASRPPRGTQQETQYF
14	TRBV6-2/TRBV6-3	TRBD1	CASRDRDSTDTQYF
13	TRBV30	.	CAWSHAGNQPQHF